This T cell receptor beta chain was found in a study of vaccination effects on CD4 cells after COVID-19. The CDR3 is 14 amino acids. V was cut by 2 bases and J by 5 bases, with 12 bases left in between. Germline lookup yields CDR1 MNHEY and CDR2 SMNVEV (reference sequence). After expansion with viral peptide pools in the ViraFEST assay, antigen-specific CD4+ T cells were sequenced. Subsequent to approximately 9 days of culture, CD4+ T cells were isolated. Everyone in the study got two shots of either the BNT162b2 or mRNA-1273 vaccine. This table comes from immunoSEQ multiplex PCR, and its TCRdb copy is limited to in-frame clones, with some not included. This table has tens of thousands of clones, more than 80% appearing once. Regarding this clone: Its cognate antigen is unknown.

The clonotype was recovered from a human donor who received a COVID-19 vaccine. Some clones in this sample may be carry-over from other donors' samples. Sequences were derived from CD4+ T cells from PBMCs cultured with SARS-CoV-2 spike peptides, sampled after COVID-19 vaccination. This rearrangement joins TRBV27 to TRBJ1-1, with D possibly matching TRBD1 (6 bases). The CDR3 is CASSLTGQGTEAFF. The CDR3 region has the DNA TGTGCCAGCAGTTTAACAGGGCAGGGAACTGAAGCTTTCTTT.